The rows below give T cell receptor beta chains drawn from one sample of a study of cytomegalovirus exposure and HLA in healthy donors. Assay: immunoSEQ multiplex PCR; the TCRdb copy retains only in-frame clones and omits some. This table holds about 120,000 clones, roughly a tenth found once. Source material: PBMCs. Receptors were obtained from a woman aged 18-29 years in good health and CMV-seropositive. CDR3s include the opening cysteine and the closing phenylalanine or tryptophan. A D gene is named only where the DNA matches it firmly. A clone size is listed for some rows: how often the clone was seen (once, few, many), or a class if it is expanded.

TGCGCCAGCAGTGAGTCGAGCGACAGGGGCGGTGGGGATACGCAGTATTTT CASSESSDRGGGDTQYF TRBV10-1 few TRBJ2-3 TRBD1
TGTGCCAGCAGCTTGGCGGGGGGGGAAAAGACTAACTATGGCTACACCTTC CASSLAGGEKTNYGYTF TRBV5-4 NA TRBJ1-2 NA
TGTGCCAGCAGCCCGGGGACAGGGGCCAACTCTGGAAACACCATATATTTT CASSPGTGANSGNTIYF TRBV11-3 NA TRBJ1-3 TRBD1
TGTGCCAGCAGACTAGCGGTCCTCGGGGAGCTGTTTTTT CASRLAVLGELFF TRBV6-5 few TRBJ2-2 TRBD2
TGTGCCAGCAGTGGGGACAGCCCGAATCAGCCCCAGCATTTT CASSGDSPNQPQHF TRBV2 NA TRBJ1-5 TRBD1
TGTGCCAGCAGTTTTAGCGCCCATGAGCAGTTCTTC CASSFSAHEQFF TRBV2 NA TRBJ2-1 NA
TGCGCCAGCAGCGCCAGCGGTTTAAGATACAATGAGCAGTTCTTC CASSASGLRYNEQFF TRBV5-1 few TRBJ2-1 NA
TGTGCCAGCAGTTACTCTGTGAGCTCCTACGAGCAGTACTTC CASSYSVSSYEQYF TRBV6-5 few TRBJ2-7 NA
TGTGCCAGCAGTCCAACTAGCGGAAGCTCCTACGAGCAGTACTTC CASSPTSGSSYEQYF TRBV5-4 few TRBJ2-7 TRBD2
TGCAGCACGAAGGAGGGAAGGGACGAGCAGTACTTC CSTKEGRDEQYF TRBV29-1 few TRBJ2-7 NA
TGTGCCAGCAGAAGGACAGGGAACACTGAAGCTTTCTTT CASRRTGNTEAFF TRBV14 few TRBJ1-1 TRBD1
TGTGCCAGCAGCACAGGGACATTCTCCTACAATGAGCAGTTCTTC CASSTGTFSYNEQFF TRBV9 NA TRBJ2-1 NA
TGTGCCAGCAGTAGGGGTCCCTACGAGCAGTACTTC CASSRGPYEQYF TRBV25-1 NA TRBJ2-7 NA
TGTGCCAGCAGTTTAGGGCTGGGCACCGGGGAGCTGTTTTTT CASSLGLGTGELFF TRBV27 NA TRBJ2-2 NA
TGCAGCGTTGGGACATTGCTAACAGATACGCAGTATTTT CSVGTLLTDTQYF TRBV29-1 NA TRBJ2-3 NA
TGTGCCAGCAGTAGTTCCAGTTCTGGAAACACCATATATTTT CASSSSSSGNTIYF TRBV2 few TRBJ1-3 NA
TGTGCCAGCAGCAAGCCGGGACTAAACGAAGGGGAGCAGTACTTC CASSKPGLNEGEQYF TRBV5-4 NA TRBJ2-7 TRBD2
TGCGCCAGCAGCCAAGGCCCGACTAGCGGGAGCTCCTACGAGCAGTACTTC CASSQGPTSGSSYEQYF TRBV4-1 few TRBJ2-7 TRBD2
TGTGCCAGCAGCTTCGGAGCGCCAAACACCGGGGAGCTGTTTTTT CASSFGAPNTGELFF TRBV7-2 NA TRBJ2-2 NA
TGTGCCAGCAGCCAATTAGCGGGAGGGGGAGCCATTCAAGAGACCCAGTACTTC CASSQLAGGGAIQETQYF TRBV5-6 NA TRBJ2-5 TRBD2
TGTGCCAGTAGTTTAGCGACAGGGTTGAACACTGAAGCTTTCTTT CASSLATGLNTEAFF TRBV19 NA TRBJ1-1 TRBD1
TGTGCCAGCAGTCCGTTTACACATGAAGCTTTCTTT CASSPFTHEAFF TRBV28 NA TRBJ1-1 NA
TGTGCCAGCAGCTCACTAGCGGGAGGTGCAGATACGCAGTATTTT CASSSLAGGADTQYF TRBV7-9 NA TRBJ2-3 TRBD2
TGTGCCAGCAGTTACCAGCGGGGCACAGATACGCAGTATTTT CASSYQRGTDTQYF TRBV6-5 NA TRBJ2-3 NA
TGTGCCAGCAGTCAATTGCAGGGACTCACTGAAGCTTTCTTT CASSQLQGLTEAFF TRBV6-5 NA TRBJ1-1 NA
TGTGCCAGTAGTCGCGAGGGGGCGAGCTCCTACAATGAGCAGTTCTTC CASSREGASSYNEQFF TRBV19 NA TRBJ2-1 TRBD1
TGCGCCAGCAGACCGGGACTAGCTTCGGAGGAGCAGTACTTC CASRPGLASEEQYF TRBV10-2 few TRBJ2-7 TRBD2
TGTGCCAGCAGCCAAGCGGGGTGGCGGAACACTGAAGCTTTCTTT CASSQAGWRNTEAFF TRBV14 few TRBJ1-1 NA
TGTGCCAGCAGCCCAATAGACAGAGACCTCACTGAAGCTTTCTTT CASSPIDRDLTEAFF TRBV5-4 NA TRBJ1-1 NA
TGTGCCAGCAGTTACCGTGGACAGCACAGCTCCTACGAGCAGTACTTC CASSYRGQHSSYEQYF TRBV6-5 few TRBJ2-7 NA
TGCGCCAGCAGCTGGGGTGATGAGATCGCGGGTTATGGGGCCAACGTCCTGACTTTC CASSWGDEIAGYGANVLTF TRBV5-1 few TRBJ2-6 NA
TGTGCCAGCAGCTTGGCAGGGGTTAACTATGGCTACACCTTC CASSLAGVNYGYTF TRBV5-4 few TRBJ1-2 NA
TGTGCCACCAGCAGAGGACTTACGTACGAGCAGTACTTC CATSRGLTYEQYF TRBV15 few TRBJ2-7 NA
TGTGCCAGCAGCCTCGGACAGGTATCATGGGAGACCCAGTACTTC CASSLGQVSWETQYF TRBV28 few TRBJ2-5 TRBD1
TGTGCCAGCAGTTTAGGGCAGGCCTCCTACGAGCAGTACTTC CASSLGQASYEQYF TRBV27 NA TRBJ2-7 NA
TGTGCCAGCAGGTTCCGACGGCGGGGGCCCGAGCAGTACTTC CASRFRRRGPEQYF TRBV6-6 NA TRBJ2-7 NA
TGTGCCAGCAGCCCTACAGTCCTCACTGAAGCTTTTTTT CASSPTVLTEAFF TRBV5-4 few TRBJ1-1 NA
TGTGCCAGTAGTATAACGGTGAACACTGAAGCTTTCTTT CASSITVNTEAFF TRBV19 NA TRBJ1-1 NA
TGTGCCAGCAGCCTACGACAGCTAGAAGCTTTCTTT CASSLRQLEAFF TRBV11-2 few TRBJ1-1 NA
TGTGCCTGGAGGAGTGTTTGGGCTAACACTGAAGCTTTCTTT CAWRSVWANTEAFF TRBV30 NA TRBJ1-1 NA
TGTGCCAGTAGTATTGCAACCCAGACAGTGAGGAACACTGAAGCTTTCTTT CASSIATQTVRNTEAFF TRBV19 few TRBJ1-1 NA
TGTGCCAGCAGTACCGGGACAGAGGCTTACACCTTC CASSTGTEAYTF TRBV6-5 few TRBJ1-2 TRBD1
TGTGCCAGCAGCCTCTCCGAACAGGAAGCTAACTATGGCTACACCTTC CASSLSEQEANYGYTF TRBV7-9 few TRBJ1-2 NA
TGTGCCACTCAGGGGAGTCAAAATTCACCCCTCCACTTT CATQGSQNSPLHF TRBV7-9 few TRBJ1-6 NA
TGTGCCTGGAGTGTCCCTGACGAGCAGTACTTC CAWSVPDEQYF TRBV30 few TRBJ2-7 NA
TGCGCCAGCAGCCAAGTCGGTGGTCAGCCCCAGCATTTT CASSQVGGQPQHF TRBV4-1 NA TRBJ1-5 NA
TGTGCCTGGAGTGAGTGGGCGCCCGAGCAGTACTTC CAWSEWAPEQYF TRBV30 few TRBJ2-7 NA
TGTGCCAGCAGCAAAGGAGGAGGCAGGGGAACCGGGGAGCTGTTTTTT CASSKGGGRGTGELFF TRBV21-1 few TRBJ2-2 NA
TGTGCCAGCAGCTCGACTAGCGGGAGCCAAAATGAGCAGTTCTTC CASSSTSGSQNEQFF TRBV6-5 few TRBJ2-1 TRBD2
TGTGCCAGCAGCCAAGATTGGGTTGGCGGTGATCAGCCCCAGCATTTT CASSQDWVGGDQPQHF TRBV4-2 few TRBJ1-5 NA
TGTGCCAGCAGCGCCACTAGCGGGAGGGCGGTGGAGACCCAGTACTTC CASSATSGRAVETQYF TRBV9 NA TRBJ2-5 TRBD2
TGTGCCAGCAGCTTAATTACGGGACTAGTGGGTATTGAGCAGTTCTTC CASSLITGLVGIEQFF TRBV7-8 NA TRBJ2-1 TRBD2